This record looks at one TCR beta chain sequence and its context. What it binds is not known. This entry is derived from a study of T-cell memory formation after mild COVID-19. Across the study: Among the donors, TCR clusters were largely specific to each donor.

The authors produced TCR alpha and TCR beta cDNA libraries with sample barcodes and UMIs by 5'RACE using constant-segment primers. TCRdb reprocessed the 5' RACE reads via MiXCR and lists one record per CDR3 protein. Among approximately 500,000 distinct CDR3 sequences listed, 25% were seen once. The CDR3 length is 18 residues. Germline loops: CDR1 SEHNR, CDR2 FQNEAQ (reference sequence). V lost 5 bases and J lost 0, with 17 bases in between. Notes on the study in general: Second-wave clones with a day 37 peak had unconfirmed SARS-CoV-2 specificity. Pre-infection memory held some responding clones, suggesting pre-existing cross-reactive T cells responded.

The rearrangement uses TRBV7-9 and TRBJ1-6; a weak D match, TRBD1 (6 bases). The sample was PBMCs or a T cell subset sorted from them (not recorded which). This sequence was found in an adult woman who had mild COVID-19 (a few samples of this study predate the infection). Cell type and time point are not known. This CDR3 is CASSLGRQESSYNSPLHF. DNA of the CDR3: TGTGCCAGCAGCCTAGGAAGACAGGAGAGCTCCTATAATTCACCCCTCCACTTT.